This note documents a single T cell receptor beta chain sequence. The data were taken from a study of T cell changes during pregnancy in multiple sclerosis. Profiling relied on immunoSEQ multiplex PCR, and the TCRdb table lists in-frame clones only, not all of them. The sample has about 88,000 clones, 92% seen once. The CDR3 covers 12 residues. The germline V gene encodes CDR1 MNHEY and CDR2 SMNVEV (reference sequence). Trimming removed 7 bases from V and 4 bases from J, with 10 bases in between. The genes are TRBV27 and TRBJ2-5; D call uncertain. The input for sequencing was peripheral blood, taken in the first trimester of pregnancy. This receptor was identified in a female donor with multiple sclerosis, enrolled in a pregnancy study. The CDR3 region has the DNA TGTGCCAGCAAGTCGAGGCTAGAGACCCAGTACTTC. Protein: CASKSRLETQYF.